These 31 T cell receptor beta chains came from one sample sequenced in a study of blood T cell repertoires in COVID-19. This table comes from immunoSEQ multiplex PCR, and its TCRdb copy is limited to in-frame clones, with some not included. The table shows approximately 58,000 clones, with 80% to 95% occurring only once. Sequencing used peripheral blood. These receptors came from a woman older than 75 with active COVID-19.

V is TRBV2 and J is TRBJ2-1; 10 bases are shared with TRBD2. Trimming at V came to 3 bases and at J to 7 bases, leaving 9 bases not matched to a gene. CDR1 is SNHLY and CDR2 is FYNNEI in the germline V gene. This CDR3 contains 16 residues. The CDR3 DNA reads as TGTGCCAGCAGTGATAGAACTCCTAGCGGGGGTAATGAGCAGTTCTTC. Residues: CASSDRTPSGGNEQFF. The full variable domain, with the rest looked up from reference TRBV2 and TRBJ2-1, is EPEVTQTPSHQVTQMGQEVILRCVPISNHLYFYWYRQILGQKVEFLVSFYNNEISEKSEIFDDQFSVERPDGSNFTLKIRSTKLEDSAMYFCASSDRTPSGGNEQFFGPGTRLTVL.

J is TRBJ2-3 and V is TRBV5-6, with 7 bases matching TRBD1. This CDR3 spans 15 amino acids. After removal of 3 bases from V and 4 bases from J, the junction contained 8 bases not matched to a gene. Per germline, CDR1 SGHDT and CDR2 YYEEEE. CDR3 loop: CASSSMTGTPDTQYF. CDR3 bases: TGTGCCAGCAGCTCAATGACAGGGACCCCAGATACGCAGTATTTT.

The V and J genes are TRBV2 and TRBJ2-1, with 8 nucleotides matching TRBD1. The V and J ends lost 1 base and 4 bases, in that order; junction bases with no gene match: 12. The CDR3 extends over 18 amino acids. Looked up from germline, CDR1 is SNHLY and CDR2 is FYNNEI. The CDR3 DNA reads as TGTGCCAGCAGTGAAGGGACAGGGAGCATCCCTTTGTACAATGAGCAGTTCTTC. Amino acids: CASSEGTGSIPLYNEQFF.

The rearrangement links TRBV7-9 to TRBJ1-5, with 7 bases fitting TRBD1. The V gene's germline CDR1 is SEHNR and CDR2 FQNEAQ (reference sequence). Trimming took 5 bases from V and 0 from J; bases not matched to a gene: 4. CDR3 length: 15 amino acids. Written as DNA, the CDR3 is TGTGCCAGCAGCGCACAGGGGTCTAGCAATCAGCCCCAGCATTTT. Its protein product is CASSAQGSSNQPQHF.

V gene TRBV27 combines with J gene TRBJ1-1; perhaps TRBD1 as D (6 bases). This CDR3 has 13 residues. Trimming took 5 bases from V and 10 from J, leaving 17 bases between them. CDR1 is MNHEY and CDR2 is SMNVEV in the germline V gene (reference sequence). CDR3 in amino acids: CASSIGGPHVAFF. The CDR3 bases are TGTGCCAGCAGTATAGGGGGTCCCCATGTAGCTTTCTTT.

The chain is built from TRBV13 and TRBJ2-6; TRBD1 agrees at 8 bases. V shed 5 bases, J shed 0 bases, and the junction held 6 bases outside the gene matches. This CDR3 contains 17 residues. Germline V lookup: CDR1 PRHDT, CDR2 FYEKMQ (reference sequence). In nucleotides, the CDR3 is TGTGCCAGCAGCCCCGGGACAGGCAGCTCTGGGGCCAACGTCCTGACTTTC. Protein sequence: CASSPGTGSSGANVLTF.

In its sample, this clone was seen once. The CDR3 region has the DNA TGTGCCAGCAGCTACCGGGACAGGGGATCACCCCTCCACTTT. Protein: CASSYRDRGSPLHF. The chain is built from TRBV11-3 and TRBJ1-6; 10 bases map to TRBD1. V shed 4 bases and J 10 bases; nucleotides not matched to a gene: 4. The CDR3 contains 14 residues. The germline V gene encodes CDR1 SGHNT and CDR2 YENEEA.

This chain uses TRBV7-8 with TRBJ2-2; D might be TRBD1 (6 bases). CDR1 and CDR2 (germline): SGHVS, FQNEAQ. V lost 0 bases and J 6 bases, leaving 11 bases between the germline ends. The length of the CDR3 is 15 residues. The CDR3 region is CASSLAGGQAGELFF. As DNA, the CDR3 is TGTGCCAGCAGCTTAGCTGGGGGCCAGGCCGGGGAGCTGTTTTTT. Full variable domain (missing parts from reference TRBV7-8 and TRBJ2-2): GAGVSQSPRYKVAKRGQDVALRCDPISGHVSLFWYQQALGQGPEFLTYFQNEAQLDKSGLPSDRFFAERPEGSVSTLKIQRTQQEDSAVYLCASSLAGGQAGELFFGEGSRLTVL.

The CDR3 nucleotides read TGTGCCAGCAGCTGGGGGAGCGGGGGCGACACAGATACGCAGTATTTT. This encodes CASSWGSGGDTDTQYF. The chain joins TRBV7-9 to TRBJ2-3; 8 bases map to TRBD2. Germline trimming cut 4 bases from V and 2 bases from J; bases unmatched to any gene: 8. The CDR3 consists of 16 residues. Germline V CDR1 and CDR2: SEHNR, FQNEAQ (reference sequence). Variable domain in full (rest from reference TRBV7-9 and TRBJ2-3): DTGVSQNPRHKITKRGQNVTFRCDPISEHNRLYWYRQTLGQGPEFLTYFQNEAQLEKSRLLSDRFSAERPKGSFSTLEIQRTEQGDSAMYLCASSWGSGGDTDTQYFGPGTRLTVL.

The V gene is TRBV3-1 (or the pseudogene TRBV3-2), the J gene TRBJ2-5, with TRBD2 matching 10 bases. Trimming took 0 bases from V and 5 from J; bases not matched to a gene: 6. Germline-derived CDR1 and CDR2 are LGHDT and YNNKEL (reference sequence). The CDR3 runs to 16 residues. This CDR3 reads CASSQDRAGGPETQYF. In DNA form, the CDR3 reads TGTGCCAGCAGCCAAGATAGAGCGGGGGGGCCCGAGACCCAGTACTTC.

This clone came up once. The rearrangement joins TRBV19 to TRBJ1-3; TRBD1 is a possible D gene (6 bases). The CDR3 extends over 16 amino acids. Germline-derived CDR1 and CDR2 are LNHDA and SQIVND (reference sequence). V lost 4 bases to trimming and J lost 2 bases, with 15 bases between them. The CDR3 loop is CASSTTGKVPGNTIYF. The CDR3 bases are TGTGCCAGTAGTACTACAGGGAAAGTCCCTGGAAACACCATATATTTT.

This clone has a single count. The genes are TRBV24-1 and TRBJ2-3, with TRBD2 identical over 13 bases. The V gene end was trimmed by 3 bases and the J gene end by 3 bases; junction bases not matched to a gene: 11. There are 19 residues in the CDR3. CDR1 and CDR2 from the germline V gene are KGHDR and SFDVKD. The CDR3 nucleotides are TGTGCCACCAGTGATGAGGGGGCGGGACTAGCGGGAAGAACAGATACGCAGTATTTT. Protein product: CATSDEGAGLAGRTDTQYF.

Turning to this clone: One junction end does not reproduce the germline sequence, and a read error may be involved. The V and J genes are TRBV7-9 and TRBJ2-7; tentative D call: TRBD1 (6 bases). The CDR3 runs 11 residues. The germline V gene encodes CDR1 SEHNR and CDR2 FQNEAQ (reference sequence). The CDR3 DNA reads as TGTGCCAGCAGCTCCATTCAGGGACACGGCTTC. Protein sequence: CASSSIQGHGF.

This clone was observed once. V and J are TRBV3-1 (or the pseudogene TRBV3-2) and TRBJ2-1, with D possibly being TRBD2 (5 bases). CDR3 length: 15 residues. Per the germline V gene, CDR1 is LGHDT and CDR2 is YNNKEL (reference sequence). The ends were cut back, 2 bases at V and 9 bases at J, with 17 bases in the middle. CDR3 nucleotides: TGTGCCAGCAGCCAATCTCTGGTACAAGGAGGTGAGCAGTTCTTC. Translated: CASSQSLVQGGEQFF.

This clone was counted a few times. The chain couples TRBV19 to TRBJ1-3; possible D gene TRBD1, 6 bases. Germline CDR1 LNHDA, CDR2 SQIVND (reference sequence). The CDR3 extends over 15 amino acids. The ends were cut back, 2 bases at V and 2 bases at J, with 10 bases in the middle. The CDR3 sequence: CASSIPTGAGNTIYF. Here the CDR3 DNA reads TGTGCCAGTAGTATACCGACAGGAGCTGGAAACACCATATATTTT.

V is TRBV2 and J is TRBJ2-3; D not certain. The CDR3 contains 14 residues. Germline V gives CDR1 SNHLY, CDR2 FYNNEI. V lost 5 bases to trimming and J lost 2 bases, with 11 bases between them. As DNA, the CDR3 is TGTGCCAGCAGTCCGCGACAAAACACAGATACGCAGTATTTT. This encodes CASSPRQNTDTQYF.

The rearrangement links TRBV18 to TRBJ2-1; 14 nucleotides align to TRBD2. The CDR3 has 15 residues. Germline CDR1 and CDR2: KGHSH and LQKENI. The trim removed 5 bases at V and 3 bases at J, leaving 0 bases unmatched. CDR3 DNA: TGTGCCAGCTCAGGGACTAGCGGGGGCTACAATGAGCAGTTCTTC. Protein sequence: CASSGTSGGYNEQFF.

The chain uses TRBV28 and TRBJ2-7, with TRBD1 matching 10 bases. After removal of 3 bases from V and 0 bases from J, the junction contained 5 bases not matched to a gene. The germline gives CDR1 MDHEN, CDR2 SYDVKM. The CDR3 covers 16 residues. CDR3: CASSFSTGGLSYEQYV. In DNA form, the CDR3 reads TGTGCCAGCAGTTTTTCGACAGGGGGCCTCTCCTACGAGCAGTACGTC.

The genes are TRBV5-6 and TRBJ2-7; 7 bases agree with TRBD2. J lost 2 bases, V lost 4 bases, and 6 bases had no gene match. This CDR3 has 14 amino acids. CDR1 and CDR2 from the germline V gene are SGHDT and YYEEEE. For the CDR3, the DNA is TGTGCCAGCAGCAAGCGGGACGCAGCCTACGAGCAGTACTTC. Residues: CASSKRDAAYEQYF. Full variable domain (missing parts from reference TRBV5-6 and TRBJ2-7): DAGVTQSPTHLIKTRGQQVTLRCSPKSGHDTVSWYQQALGQGPQFIFQYYEEEERQRGNFPDRFSGHQFPNYSSELNVNALLLGDSALYLCASSKRDAAYEQYFGPGTRLTVT.

The chain joins TRBV7-9 to TRBJ2-5, with D possibly TRBD2 on 7 matching bases. CDR1 and CDR2 from the germline V gene are SEHNR and FQNEAQ (reference sequence). The V end lost 3 bases, the J end lost 5 bases, and 13 bases lay between the germline ends. This CDR3 is 14 amino acids long. This CDR3 is CASSLPGGPETQYF. The CDR3, as DNA: TGTGCCAGCAGCTTGCCGGGGGGCCCGGAGACCCAGTACTTC.

The rearrangement uses TRBV9 and TRBJ2-3; weak D call: TRBD2 (6 bases). The CDR3 is made up of 14 amino acids. Trimming took 3 bases from V and 2 from J, leaving 10 bases between them. The germline V gene has CDR1 SGDLS and CDR2 YYNGEE. CDR3 nucleotides: TGTGCCAGCAGCGGTAGCGGAGACACAGATACGCAGTATTTT. It specifies CASSGSGDTDTQYF.

In DNA form, the CDR3 reads TGTGCCAGCAGCTTTGTCGACGGGAGGAACACTGAAGCTTTCTTT. Encoded protein: CASSFVDGRNTEAFF. The rearrangement links TRBV5-4 to TRBJ1-1; D is unresolved. From germline, CDR1 is SGHNT and CDR2 YYREEE (reference sequence). The CDR3 loop spans 15 amino acids. The V end lost 2 bases, the J end lost 1 base, and 12 bases lay between the germline ends.

J is TRBJ1-2 and V is TRBV28; D is uncertain. Germline CDR1 reads MDHEN; CDR2 reads SYDVKM. Deletions cut 6 bases from V and 6 bases from J, with 14 bases between. This CDR3 is built from 13 residues. The chain's CDR3 is CASRAADNHGYTF. CDR3 bases: TGTGCCAGCAGGGCAGCCGACAACCATGGCTACACCTTC.

V gene TRBV9 combines with J gene TRBJ2-5; tentative D call: TRBD2 (6 bases). This CDR3 contains 13 residues. Germline V CDR1 and CDR2: SGDLS, YYNGEE. Between the trimmed V and J ends, which lost 2 bases and 5 bases, there was a span of 10 bases. CDR3: CASSVPGGETQYF. The DNA of the CDR3 is TGTGCCAGCAGCGTCCCAGGAGGGGAGACCCAGTACTTC. Using reference TRBV9 and TRBJ2-5 for the parts outside the CDR3, the full variable domain is DSGVTQTPKHLITATGQRVTLRCSPRSGDLSVYWYQQSLDQGLQFLIQYYNGEERAKGNILERFSAQQFPDLHSELNLSSLELGDSALYFCASSVPGGETQYFGPGTRLLVL.

V usage is TRBV10-2 and J usage is TRBJ2-1, with D maybe TRBD2 (6 bases). This CDR3 comprises 16 residues. V dropped 3 bases and J dropped 3 bases, with 15 bases sitting between them. The germline V gene encodes CDR1 WSHSY and CDR2 SAAADI. CDR3 DNA: TGCGCCAGCAGTGAAGTCGGGAGTAGCATCTACAATGAGCAGTTCTTC. Its translation: CASSEVGSSIYNEQFF.

The chain joins TRBV15 to TRBJ2-7; 7 bases fit TRBD2. This CDR3 has 15 amino acids. The junction had 4 bases not matched to a gene; V was cut back by 0 bases and J by 2 bases. The germline V gene has CDR1 LNHNV and CDR2 YYDKDF (reference sequence). This CDR3 reads CATSRDRGVTYEQYF. DNA for the CDR3: TGTGCCACCAGCAGAGATCGGGGGGTAACCTACGAGCAGTACTTC.

CDR3 DNA sequence: TGTGCCAGCAGTCCTAGCGGGGGTTTGAATGAGCAGTTCTTC. Translating gives CASSPSGGLNEQFF. The chain uses TRBV28 and TRBJ2-1, with TRBD2 matching over 10 bases. Germline CDR1 MDHEN, CDR2 SYDVKM. After removal of 5 bases from V and 7 bases from J, the junction contained 5 bases not matched to a gene. The CDR3 extends over 14 amino acids.

The chain joins TRBV28 to TRBJ1-6; D uncertain. V lost 11 bases and J 6 bases, leaving 17 bases between the germline ends. The V gene's germline CDR1 is MDHEN and CDR2 SYDVKM. The CDR3 contains 14 residues. As DNA, the CDR3 is TGTGCCTCCTATCCGGGGTCGGGTAATTCACCCCTCCACTTT. It translates to CASYPGSGNSPLHF.

J is TRBJ2-5 and V is TRBV28; D is undetermined. In germline, CDR1 is MDHEN, CDR2 SYDVKM. This CDR3 contains 14 residues. V lost 6 bases and J lost 5, with 16 bases in between. As DNA, the CDR3 is TGTGCCAGCAGCCCCCGCGTGTTGTCGGAGACCCAGTACTTC. It translates to CASSPRVLSETQYF.

The V call is TRBV7-9, the J call TRBJ2-1, with TRBD1 as a possible D gene (5 bases). The ends were cut back, 1 base at V and 2 bases at J, with 12 bases in the middle. The CDR3 is made up of 16 amino acids. CDR1 SEHNR and CDR2 FQNEAQ come from the germline V gene (reference sequence). CDR3 nucleotides: TGTGCCAGCAGCTTAGTACGACAGCAGACCTACAATGAGCAGTTCTTC. Translating it yields CASSLVRQQTYNEQFF.

The chain links TRBV7-9 to TRBJ2-7, with TRBD1 identical over 7 bases. CDR3 length: 13 residues. Trimming at V came to 6 bases and at J to 4 bases, leaving 6 bases not matched to a gene. Looked up from germline, CDR1 is SEHNR and CDR2 is FQNEAQ (reference sequence). The CDR3 coding sequence is TGTGCCAGCAGTCGGGACAGCTATTACGAGCAGTACTTC. Translation gives CASSRDSYYEQYF.